This entry lists 4 T cell receptor beta chains sequenced from one sample in a study of blood T cell repertoires in COVID-19. The method was immunoSEQ multiplex PCR; TCRdb's version includes in-frame clones alone and lacks a portion of them. This sample carries some 100,000 clones, approximately 90% of them seen once, and the ten largest clones take 4.8%. Material for sequencing was peripheral blood. Source of these receptors: a woman older than 75 with active COVID-19.

V gene TRBV5-1 combines with J gene TRBJ2-3, with TRBD1 identical over 9 bases. The ends lost 5 bases at V and 3 bases at J; junction bases unmatched: 10. CDR1 and CDR2 (germline): SGHRS, YFSETQ. The CDR3 loop spans 16 amino acids. The CDR3: CASRSGTGKRTDTQYF. For the CDR3, the DNA is TGCGCCAGCAGATCCGGGACAGGGAAGAGGACAGATACGCAGTATTTT.

This chain connects TRBV29-1 to TRBJ2-3; perhaps TRBD2 as D (7 bases). The ends were cut back, 1 base at V and 3 bases at J, with 17 bases in the middle. Germline loops: CDR1 SQVTM, CDR2 ANQGSEA. This CDR3 has 16 residues. In nucleotides, the CDR3 is TGCAGCGTTGAAGGCTTGGGGGGGGGCGTGACAGATACGCAGTATTTT. Protein: CSVEGLGGGVTDTQYF.

CDR3 nucleotide sequence: TGCGCCAGCAGCTTGTCAGGGATAGGGGAGACCCAGTACTTC. Translation: CASSLSGIGETQYF. The J gene is TRBJ2-5, the V gene TRBV5-1, with D perhaps matching TRBD1 (5 bases). V lost 1 base and J 5 bases, leaving 12 bases between the germline ends. Looked up from germline, CDR1 is SGHRS and CDR2 is YFSETQ. The CDR3 spans 14 residues. Based on the CDR3 plus reference TRBV5-1 and TRBJ2-5, the full variable domain is KAGVTQTPRYLIKTRGQQVTLSCSPISGHRSVSWYQQTPGQGLQFLFEYFSETQRNKGNFPGRFSGRQFSNSRSEMNVSTLELGDSALYLCASSLSGIGETQYFGPGTRLLVL.

V gene TRBV7-3 combines with J gene TRBJ2-3; 13 positions match TRBD2. Germline V gene sequence: CDR1 SGHTA, CDR2 FQGTGA. There are 17 residues in the CDR3. V shed 3 bases, J shed 5 bases, and the junction held 8 bases outside the gene matches. CDR3 sequence reads: CASSLGLAGTGVDTQYF. The CDR3 region has the DNA TGTGCCAGCAGCTTGGGACTAGCGGGGACGGGAGTAGATACGCAGTATTTT. Looking up the rest from reference TRBV7-3 and TRBJ2-3 gives the full variable domain: GAGVSQTPSNKVTEKGKYVELRCDPISGHTALYWYRQSLGQGPEFLIYFQGTGAADDSGLPNDRFFAVRPEGSVSTLKIQRTERGDSAVYLCASSLGLAGTGVDTQYFGPGTRLTVL.